Below are 20 T cell receptor beta chains sequenced from a single sample in a study of OX40 agonist ivuxolimab in advanced cancers. Profiled with immunoSEQ multiplex PCR; TCRdb holds only in-frame clones, not every one. The sample has 55,000 to 85,000 clones, about 84% seen once. Specimen: CD4+ or CD8+ T cells sorted from blood, collected in a trial of the OX40 agonist ivuxolimab. The receptors shown here come from an adult with an advanced solid tumor such as melanoma, head and neck, liver or kidney cancer.

This chain connects TRBV28 to TRBJ1-2; possibly TRBD1 for D (5 bases). Trimming pared 1 base from V and 7 bases from J, leaving 13 bases between. Germline lookup yields CDR1 MDHEN and CDR2 SYDVKM. The CDR3 is 14 amino acids. CDR3 sequence (DNA): TGTGCCAGCAGTTTATTACCAGGGATGGGTGGCTACACCTTC. It encodes CASSLLPGMGGYTF.

This chain joins TRBV18 and TRBJ1-1, with D tentatively TRBD1 (6 bases). V was cut by 3 bases and J by 4 bases, with 12 bases left in between. Germline values: CDR1 KGHSH, CDR2 LQKENI. CDR3 length equals 14 residues. In DNA form, the CDR3 reads TGTGCCAGCTCACCCGGGACAAGATCCACTGAAGCTTTCTTT. Translating it yields CASSPGTRSTEAFF. Variable domain in full (rest from reference TRBV18 and TRBJ1-1): NAGVMQNPRHLVRRRGQEARLRCSPMKGHSHVYWYRQLPEEGLKFMVYLQKENIIDESGMPKERFSAEFPKEGPSILRIQQVVRGDSAAYFCASSPGTRSTEAFFGQGTRLTVV.

J is TRBJ1-3 and V is TRBV9; D is uncertain. The CDR3 is 13 amino acids. Per germline, CDR1 SGDLS and CDR2 YYNGEE. Trimming took off 0 bases at V and 4 bases at J, with 5 bases between the two ends. The DNA for the CDR3 is TGTGCCAGCAGCGTAGGCGGCGGAAACACCATATATTTT. It yields the protein CASSVGGGNTIYF. The whole variable domain, remainder taken from reference TRBV9 and TRBJ1-3, is DSGVTQTPKHLITATGQRVTLRCSPRSGDLSVYWYQQSLDQGLQFLIQYYNGEERAKGNILERFSAQQFPDLHSELNLSSLELGDSALYFCASSVGGGNTIYFGEGSWLTVV.

V usage is TRBV7-2 and J usage is TRBJ2-5; D is uncertain. Germline V gene lookup returns CDR1 SGHTA and CDR2 FQGNSA. The length of the CDR3 is 14 residues. The V end was cut by 3 bases, the J end by 6 bases, with 14 bases between. The CDR3 sequence is CASSFGVGEKTQYF. The DNA for the CDR3 is TGTGCCAGCAGCTTTGGGGTGGGCGAGAAGACCCAGTACTTC.

V and J are TRBV27 and TRBJ2-1; D might be TRBD2 (6 bases). The V and J ends lost 9 bases and 0 bases respectively, with 12 bases between them. Germline values: CDR1 MNHEY, CDR2 SMNVEV (reference sequence). The CDR3 sequence is 14 residues long. DNA of the CDR3: TGTGCCAGTTCGGCGGGGAGCTCCTACAATGAGCAGTTCTTC. This encodes CASSAGSSYNEQFF.

This clone was counted a single time. The rearrangement uses TRBV7-3 and TRBJ2-5; 12 nucleotides match TRBD2. This CDR3 comprises 15 residues. Per the germline V gene, CDR1 is SGHTA and CDR2 is FQGTGA. The J segment lost 4 bases and the V segment lost 4 bases, leaving 4 bases of the junction unmatched. The CDR3 protein is CASSSGLAGRETQYF. The CDR3, as DNA: TGTGCCAGCAGCTCAGGACTAGCGGGGCGAGAGACCCAGTACTTC.

This chain uses TRBV4-2 with TRBJ2-1, with a weak D call TRBD2 (6 bases). The germline gives CDR1 LGHNA, CDR2 YNFKEQ. This CDR3 contains 16 residues. With 1 base removed from V and 3 bases from J, the gap between germline ends came to 13 bases. CDR3 sequence (DNA): TGTGCCAGCAGCCAAGTAAGGGACTCCAGCTACAATGAGCAGTTCTTC. This sequence encodes CASSQVRDSSYNEQFF.

The chain combines TRBV2 with TRBJ2-1; the match to TRBD2 covers 11 bases. The CDR3 loop spans 15 amino acids. Germline lookup yields CDR1 SNHLY and CDR2 FYNNEI. V lost 5 bases and J lost 3; bases outside the gene matches: 3. The DNA for the CDR3 is TGTGCCAGCAGTCAAGGGACTAGCGGCTACAATGAGCAGTTCTTC. Protein product: CASSQGTSGYNEQFF.

The chain links TRBV19 to TRBJ1-3; unclear D gene. The ends were cut back, 3 bases at V and 0 bases at J, with 9 bases in the middle. This CDR3 is built from 15 residues. Germline loops: CDR1 LNHDA, CDR2 SQIVND (reference sequence). CDR3 amino acids: CASSMEWLSGNTIYF. In DNA, the CDR3 is TGTGCCAGTAGTATGGAGTGGCTCTCTGGAAACACCATATATTTT.

The genes are TRBV7-9 and TRBJ1-2; D is ambiguous. The germline CDR1 and CDR2 sequences are SEHNR and FQNEAQ (reference sequence). This CDR3 spans 15 amino acids. Trimming took 1 base from V and 5 from J, leaving 14 bases between them. CDR3 bases: TGTGCCAGCAGCTTAGTGCTGGGCATCGGATATGGCTACACCTTC. This codes for CASSLVLGIGYGYTF.

CDR3 in amino acids: CASSLATGSRGNEQFF. In nucleotides, the CDR3 is TGTGCCAGCAGCTTAGCTACAGGGTCAAGGGGCAATGAGCAGTTCTTC. V is TRBV7-2 and J is TRBJ2-1, with D possibly matching TRBD1 (6 bases). The ends were cut back, 0 bases at V and 6 bases at J, with 15 bases in the middle. The CDR3 runs to 16 residues. CDR1 and CDR2 from the germline V gene are SGHTA and FQGNSA.

The V gene is TRBV13, the J gene TRBJ2-7; weak D call: TRBD1 (5 bases). CDR1 PRHDT and CDR2 FYEKMQ come from the germline V gene (reference sequence). CDR3 length equals 15 residues. V gave up 5 bases and J gave up 2 bases, with 16 bases separating them. CDR3 region: CASSKGPMETYEQYF. The CDR3 bases are TGTGCCAGCAGCAAGGGGCCGATGGAGACCTACGAGCAGTACTTC. Combining the CDR3 with reference TRBV13 and TRBJ2-7 gives the whole variable domain AAGVIQSPRHLIKEKRETATLKCYPIPRHDTVYWYQQGPGQDPQFLISFYEKMQSDKGSIPDRFSAQQFSDYHSELNMSSLELGDSALYFCASSKGPMETYEQYFGPGTRLTVT.

The rearrangement uses TRBV20-1 and TRBJ1-1; D possibly corresponds to TRBD1 (5 bases). The ends were cut back, 7 bases at V and 7 bases at J, with 13 bases in the middle. The CDR3 has 11 residues. Germline lookup yields CDR1 DFQATT and CDR2 SNEGSKA (reference sequence). The CDR3 DNA is TGCAGTGTTACAGGTCGGGGTGAAGCTTTCTTT. It encodes CSVTGRGEAFF.

This rearrangement joins TRBV15 to TRBJ1-1; a weak D match, TRBD1 (6 bases). The ends were cut back, 3 bases at V and 1 base at J, with 9 bases in the middle. CDR1 LNHNV and CDR2 YYDKDF come from the germline V gene (reference sequence). CDR3 length: 14 amino acids. The CDR3 DNA follows: TGTGCCACCAGCAGCGACAGGCCGAACACTGAAGCTTTCTTT. Translation gives CATSSDRPNTEAFF.

This clone was observed a single time. The chain has TRBV11-3 and TRBJ2-3, with a possible D match to TRBD2 (6 bases). Germline lookup yields CDR1 SGHNT and CDR2 YENEEA. V shed 4 bases and J shed 0 bases, with 8 bases lying between them. The CDR3 is 14 residues long. The DNA of the CDR3 is TGTGCCAGCAGCTCGACTAGTAGCACAGATACGCAGTATTTT. This sequence encodes CASSSTSSTDTQYF. Together with reference TRBV11-3 and TRBJ2-3, the CDR3 gives the full variable domain: EAGVVQSPRYKIIEKKQPVAFWCNPISGHNTLYWYLQNLGQGPELLIRYENEEAVDDSQLPKDRFSAERLKGVDSTLKIQPAELGDSAVYLCASSSTSSTDTQYFGPGTRLTVL.

The rearrangement uses TRBV7-9 and TRBJ2-2, with D unclear. Germline assignment: CDR1 SEHNR and CDR2 FQNEAQ (reference sequence). This CDR3 region has 14 residues. The V gene lost 3 bases and the J gene lost 0 bases, with 5 bases spanning the gap. CDR3 loop: CASSLASNTGELFF. The CDR3 bases are TGTGCCAGCAGCTTGGCCTCGAACACCGGGGAGCTGTTTTTT.

This clone was recorded only once. CDR3 bases: TGCGCCAGCAGCCAAGGATTGGGGACAGGGAGCTCCTACGAGCAGTACTTC. Amino acids: CASSQGLGTGSSYEQYF. The chain carries TRBV4-1 and TRBJ2-7, with 9 bases matching TRBD1. V gave up 1 base and J gave up 0 bases; unmatched junction bases: 7. Germline CDR1 reads MGHRA; CDR2 reads YSYEKL. The CDR3 runs to 17 residues.

This clone was observed many times. The chain links TRBV2 to TRBJ2-7; no clear D. CDR1 is SNHLY, CDR2 FYNNEI, per germline. The germline V and J ends were trimmed by 4 bases and 2 bases, with 9 bases remaining between them. The CDR3 is 13 amino acids. The CDR3, as DNA: TGTGCCAGCAGTGGTGTCGGAACCTACGAGCAGTACTTC. This sequence encodes CASSGVGTYEQYF.

The chain employs TRBV2 and TRBJ1-4, with no clear D. This CDR3 has 15 amino acids. The germline V gene encodes CDR1 SNHLY and CDR2 FYNNEI. Trimming removed 3 bases at V and 2 bases at J, with 10 bases between. The CDR3 DNA follows: TGTGCCAGCAGTGAGTCGGGTATGACTAATGAAAAACTGTTTTTT. Translation gives CASSESGMTNEKLFF. The complete variable domain, with remaining parts taken from reference TRBV2 and TRBJ1-4, reads EPEVTQTPSHQVTQMGQEVILRCVPISNHLYFYWYRQILGQKVEFLVSFYNNEISEKSEIFDDQFSVERPDGSNFTLKIRSTKLEDSAMYFCASSESGMTNEKLFFGSGTQLSVL.

The J gene is TRBJ1-1, the V gene TRBV10-3, with D unresolved. V was trimmed by 6 bases and J by 3 bases, leaving 11 bases between them. In germline, CDR1 is ENHRY, CDR2 SYGVKD. This CDR3 contains 13 residues. CDR3 residues: CAIRAMGYTEAFF. CDR3 in DNA: TGTGCCATCAGGGCTATGGGCTACACTGAAGCTTTCTTT.